Sequencing of this T cell receptor beta chain was carried out in a study of graft-versus-host responses after intestinal transplantation. A word on this clone: Its target is not known.

This table comes from immunoSEQ multiplex PCR, and its TCRdb copy is limited to in-frame clones, with some not included. The repertoire consists of 110,000 to 150,000 clones, with over 90% occurring once and the leading ten covering 0.19%. From germline, CDR1 is MNHEY and CDR2 SMNVEV (reference sequence). The CDR3 consists of 14 residues. With 4 bases removed from V and 5 bases from J, the gap between germline ends came to 15 bases. The sample was unstimulated CD4+ T cells sorted from spleen or lymph node cells, taken before intestinal transplant. V and J are TRBV27 and TRBJ2-7; tentative D call: TRBD2 (5 bases). The TCR comes from a human donor who received an intestinal transplant. CDR3 residues: CASSWERFPNEQYF. For the CDR3, the DNA is TGTGCCAGCAGTTGGGAGCGTTTCCCTAACGAGCAGTACTTC.